This T cell receptor beta chain was found in a study of monozygotic twins with inflammatory bowel disease. Study conclusions and caveats: Evidence failed to back one strong IBD-linked signal or clonotype. Telling apart the different T cell subtypes was not possible.

CDR1 is DFQATT, CDR2 SNEGSKA, per germline (reference sequence). This CDR3 spans 16 amino acids. To note about this clonotype: Its antigen remains unidentified.

TCRdb reprocessed the 5' RACE reads and stores each CDR3 protein as one record, lacking DNA. Its listing shows about 160,000 distinct CDR3 sequences. This clonotype was sampled from a human donor with ulcerative colitis or Crohn's disease, or a healthy co-twin of an affected twin (not recorded which). The sequenced sample consisted of blood. The chain joins TRBV20-1 to TRBJ2-1; TCRdb proposes TRBD2, but this gene call is untestable without DNA. The CDR3 reads CSARDLATSGSSEQFF.